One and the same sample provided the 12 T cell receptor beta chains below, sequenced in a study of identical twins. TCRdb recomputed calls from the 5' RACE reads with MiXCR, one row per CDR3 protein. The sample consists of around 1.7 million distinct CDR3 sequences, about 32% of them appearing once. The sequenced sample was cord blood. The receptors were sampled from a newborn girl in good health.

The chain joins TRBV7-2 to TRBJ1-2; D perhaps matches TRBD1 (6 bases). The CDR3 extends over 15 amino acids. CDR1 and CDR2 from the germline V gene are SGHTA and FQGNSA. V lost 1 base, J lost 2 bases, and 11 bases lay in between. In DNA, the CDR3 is TGTGCCAGCAGCTTAGTATTAGGGGGGAACTATGGCTACACCTTC. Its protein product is CASSLVLGGNYGYTF. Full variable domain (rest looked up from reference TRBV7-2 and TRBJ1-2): GAGVSQSPSNKVTEKGKDVELRCDPISGHTALYWYRQSLGQGLEFLIYFQGNSAPDKSGLPSDRFSAERTGGSVSTLTIQRTQQEDSAVYLCASSLVLGGNYGYTFGSGTRLTVV.

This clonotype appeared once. The CDR3 DNA reads TGTGCCAGCAGCTTAGTACTAGCGAGGTACGAGCAGTACTTC. It is translated as CASSLVLARYEQYF. This sequence joins TRBV13 and TRBJ2-7; 7 bases line up with TRBD2. CDR1 is PRHDT, CDR2 FYEKMQ, per germline (reference sequence). The junction had 4 bases not matched to a gene; V was cut back by 1 base and J by 4 bases. The CDR3 has 14 residues.

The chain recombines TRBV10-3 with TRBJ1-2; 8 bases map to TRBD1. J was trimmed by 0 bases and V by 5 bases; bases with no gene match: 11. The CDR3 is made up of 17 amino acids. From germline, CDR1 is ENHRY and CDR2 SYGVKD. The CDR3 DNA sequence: TGTGCCATCAGTTTAGGGGCAGGGGGCCACTCTAACTATGGCTACACCTTC. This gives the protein CAISLGAGGHSNYGYTF.

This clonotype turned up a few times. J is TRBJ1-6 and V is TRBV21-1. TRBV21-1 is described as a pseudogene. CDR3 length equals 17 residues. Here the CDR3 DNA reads TGTGCCAGCAGCAAAAGGAGACTCCCCTCCTATAATTCACCCCTCCACTTT. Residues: CASSKRRLPSYNSPLHF.

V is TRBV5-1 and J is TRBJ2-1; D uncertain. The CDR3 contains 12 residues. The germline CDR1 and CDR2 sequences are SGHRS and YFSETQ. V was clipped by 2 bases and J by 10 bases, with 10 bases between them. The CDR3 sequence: CASSLRVKEQFF. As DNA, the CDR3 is TGCGCCAGCAGCTTACGGGTTAAGGAGCAGTTCTTC.

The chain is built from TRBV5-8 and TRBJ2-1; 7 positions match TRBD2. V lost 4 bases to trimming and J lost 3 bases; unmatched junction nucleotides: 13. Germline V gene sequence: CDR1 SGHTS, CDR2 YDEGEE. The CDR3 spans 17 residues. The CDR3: CASSPGELALGYNEQFF. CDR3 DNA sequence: TGTGCCAGCAGCCCCGGAGAACTAGCGCTGGGCTACAATGAGCAGTTCTTC.

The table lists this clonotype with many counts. The CDR3: CAISGTNSYEQYF. The CDR3 region has the DNA TGTGCCATCAGTGGGACAAACTCCTACGAGCAGTACTTC. The V gene is TRBV10-3, the J gene TRBJ2-7; D possibly corresponds to TRBD1 (5 bases). The CDR3 is made up of 13 amino acids. Per the germline V gene, CDR1 is ENHRY and CDR2 is SYGVKD. The V gene lost 4 bases and the J gene lost 0 bases, with 7 bases spanning the gap.

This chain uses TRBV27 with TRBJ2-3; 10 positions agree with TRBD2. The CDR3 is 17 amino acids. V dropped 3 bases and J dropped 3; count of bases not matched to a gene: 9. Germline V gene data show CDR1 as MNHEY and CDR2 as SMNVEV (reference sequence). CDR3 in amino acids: CASSLPSGGAWTDTQYF. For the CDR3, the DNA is TGTGCCAGCAGTTTGCCCAGCGGGGGGGCCTGGACAGATACGCAGTATTTT.

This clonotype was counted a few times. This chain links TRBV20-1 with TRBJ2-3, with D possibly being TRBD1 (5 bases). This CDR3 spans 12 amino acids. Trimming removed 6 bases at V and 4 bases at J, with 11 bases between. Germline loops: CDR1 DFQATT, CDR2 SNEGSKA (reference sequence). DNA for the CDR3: TGCAGTGCCTCAGGGTTCTCAGATACGCAGTATTTT. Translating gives CSASGFSDTQYF.

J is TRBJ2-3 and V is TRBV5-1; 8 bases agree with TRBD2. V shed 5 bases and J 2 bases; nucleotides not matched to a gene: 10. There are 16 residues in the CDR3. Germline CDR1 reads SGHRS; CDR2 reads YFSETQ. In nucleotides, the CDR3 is TGCGCCAGCAGGCGGATAGCGGGGAAAAACACAGATACGCAGTATTTT. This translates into CASRRIAGKNTDTQYF.

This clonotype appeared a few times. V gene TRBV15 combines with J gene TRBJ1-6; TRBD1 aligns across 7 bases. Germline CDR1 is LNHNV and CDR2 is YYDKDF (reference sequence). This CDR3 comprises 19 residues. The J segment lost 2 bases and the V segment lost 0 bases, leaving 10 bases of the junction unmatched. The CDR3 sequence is CATSREPQQGRPYNSPLHF. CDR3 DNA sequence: TGTGCCACCAGCAGAGAACCCCAACAGGGGAGGCCCTATAATTCACCCCTCCACTTT. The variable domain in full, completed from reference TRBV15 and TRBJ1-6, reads DAMVIQNPRYQVTQFGKPVTLSCSQTLNHNVMYWYQQKSSQAPKLLFHYYDKDFNNEADTPDNFQSRRPNTSFCFLDIRSPGLGDTAMYLCATSREPQQGRPYNSPLHFGNGTRLTVT.

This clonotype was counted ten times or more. CDR3 residues: CASRSDGSVRPTQYF. CDR3 coding DNA: TGTGCCAGCAGGTCTGACGGGTCTGTTCGACCTACGCAGTATTTT. The V gene is TRBV12-3 or TRBV12-4, the J gene TRBJ2-3; D is unresolved. Deletions cut 6 bases from V and 8 bases from J, with 21 bases between. The CDR3 is 15 residues long.